A selection of T cell receptor beta chains follows, all from one sample in a study of blood T cell repertoires in COVID-19. Measured with immunoSEQ multiplex PCR; TCRdb has only the in-frame clones, and not every one. Here the sample spans some 230,000 clones, about nine tenths being singletons. The sample consisted of peripheral blood. The source of these receptors is a man younger than 40 who had recovered from COVID-19. Both conserved end residues are part of each CDR3. A D gene is named only where the DNA matches it firmly. A clone size is listed for some rows: how often the clone was seen (once, few, many), or a class if it is expanded.

NA,TRBV4-2,NA,TRBJ2-3,TGTGCCAGCAGCCAACAAGCGGGGAAGGGGGCAGATACGCAGTATTTT,CASSQQAGKGADTQYF
NA,TRBV6-2/TRBV6-3,NA,TRBJ2-5,TGTGCCAGCAGTTACTCAACCACTACGCCGGGGTCGGCGGAGACCCAGTACTTC,CASSYSTTTPGSAETQYF
NA,TRBV3-1/TRBV3-2,NA,TRBJ2-7,TGTGCCAGCAGCCTGCAGGGTAACGTTAACTACGAGCAGTACTTC,CASSLQGNVNYEQYF
once,TRBV30,NA,TRBJ1-3,TGTGCCTGGAGCGACATCACTGGAAACACCATATATTTT,CAWSDITGNTIYF
NA,TRBV10-3,TRBD1,TRBJ1-2,TGTGGATCAGCTTCGGGGACAGGGAATGGGCTCTATGGCTACACCTTC,CGSASGTGNGLYGYTF
NA,TRBV11-2,TRBD1,TRBJ2-7,TGTGCCAGCATCCTGGGGACAGGGCCCCAGTCCTACGAGCAGTACTTC,CASILGTGPQSYEQYF
few,TRBV5-5,NA,TRBJ1-1,TGTGCCAGCAGCTTTCGGCAGGGAACGGGCACTGAAGCTTTCTTT,CASSFRQGTGTEAFF
NA,TRBV12-3/TRBV12-4,NA,TRBJ1-2,TGTGCCAGCAGTTTAATCCCATCCTATGGCTACACCTTC,CASSLIPSYGYTF
NA,TRBV9,NA,TRBJ2-5,TGTGCCAGCAGCGTCTCCCCCGGCGGACAGAAGACCCAGTACTTC,CASSVSPGGQKTQYF
NA,TRBV4-1,TRBD2,TRBJ2-3,TGCGCCAGCGGACCTAGCGGGATCACAGATACGCAGTATTTT,CASGPSGITDTQYF
NA,TRBV15,TRBD1,TRBJ1-1,TGTGCCACCAGCAGAGCCCGACAGGGAATGAACACTGAAGCTTTCTTT,CATSRARQGMNTEAFF
NA,TRBV30,TRBD1,TRBJ2-2,TGTGCCTGGAGTGTGGGTCCGGAGGACAGGCTGAACACCGGGGAGCTGTTTTTT,CAWSVGPEDRLNTGELFF
NA,TRBV9,NA,TRBJ1-2,TGTGCCAGCAGCGTCGGTACTAACTATGGCTACACCTTC,CASSVGTNYGYTF
NA,TRBV4-1,NA,TRBJ1-4,TGCGCCAGCAGCCATGATTCCAGACAGGCCCTGAATGAAAAACTGTTTTTT,CASSHDSRQALNEKLFF
once,TRBV10-3,TRBD1,TRBJ1-1,TGTGCCATCAGTGAGTCATCTGTCAGGGTTGATGGACAGGGAGCTTTCTTT,CAISESSVRVDGQGAFF
NA,TRBV13,TRBD2,TRBJ2-7,TGTGCCAGCAGCCCCCCCAGCGGGGGGGACGAGCAGTACTTC,CASSPPSGGDEQYF
NA,TRBV7-2,NA,TRBJ2-1,TGTGCCAGCAGCCAACCACGGGGAGGTGAGCAGTTCTTC,CASSQPRGGEQFF
NA,TRBV7-9,NA,TRBJ1-5,TGTGCCAGCAGCCGTAGCAATCAGCCCCAGCATTTT,CASSRSNQPQHF
NA,TRBV7-7,NA,TRBJ2-5,TGTGCCAGCAGCTACGGACACCGGGAGACCCAGTACTTC,CASSYGHRETQYF
NA,TRBV30,NA,TRBJ2-5,TGTGCCTGGAGTGGCCCCGGGGAGACCCAGTACTTC,CAWSGPGETQYF
NA,TRBV6-4,TRBD2,TRBJ2-1,TGTGCCAGCTCGAGCGGGGATAATAATGAGCAGTTCTTC,CASSSGDNNEQFF
once,TRBV19,TRBD2,TRBJ2-3,TGTGCCAGTAGTATGGCGAGGCGGGGGGGCACAGATACGCAGTATTTT,CASSMARRGGTDTQYF
NA,TRBV4-2,NA,TRBJ2-7,TGTGCCAGCAGCCAAGGGAAAAAGGGGTTTCTATACGAGCAGTACTTC,CASSQGKKGFLYEQYF
NA,TRBV15,NA,TRBJ1-2,TGTGCCACCACTGTGGCGGGCGTTAACTATGGCTACACCTTC,CATTVAGVNYGYTF
NA,TRBV11-2,NA,TRBJ2-7,TGTGCCAGCAGCTTAGACGGTTCTCGGCAGTACTTC,CASSLDGSRQYF
NA,TRBV29-1,TRBD2,TRBJ2-3,TGCAGCGTCGCATCTAGCGGGGGGAGGATTCAGCAGTATTTT,CSVASSGGRIQQYF
once,TRBV12-5,NA,TRBJ2-4,TGTGCTAGTGGTTTCAGGCTGGCGTTCGTCAAAAACATTCAGTACTTC,CASGFRLAFVKNIQYF
NA,TRBV24-1,NA,TRBJ1-2,TGTGCCACCAGTGAGGACGGACTTTATGGCTACACCTTC,CATSEDGLYGYTF
NA,TRBV14,NA,TRBJ1-1,TGTGCCAGCAGCCAAAATCGGGGGTGGACAAGAGATTTGAACACTGAAGCTTTCTTT,CASSQNRGWTRDLNTEAFF
NA,TRBV4-1,TRBD2,TRBJ2-3,TGCGCCAGCAGCCTCACGACTAGCGGGGGGGGCACAGATACGCAGTATTTT,CASSLTTSGGGTDTQYF
NA,TRBV18,TRBD1,TRBJ2-5,TGTGCCAGCTCCCCCCGACAGGGGGCAGAGGCCCAGTACTTC,CASSPRQGAEAQYF
NA,TRBV25-1,TRBD1,TRBJ1-5,TGTGCCAGCAGTGATCCCGGCAGGGGGTTGCATTTT,CASSDPGRGLHF
NA,TRBV6-5,TRBD1,TRBJ1-1,TGTGCCAGCAGAAGGGGGCGCCGAGACACTGAAGCTTTCTTT,CASRRGRRDTEAFF
NA,TRBV4-2,NA,TRBJ1-6,TGTGCCAGCAGCCAAGTGGCCGATTCACCCCTCCACTTT,CASSQVADSPLHF
NA,TRBV27,NA,TRBJ2-1,TGTGCCAGCAGTTTATCGAATCGGGCGGGTGAGCAGTTCTTC,CASSLSNRAGEQFF
NA,TRBV19,NA,TRBJ1-3,TGTGCCACCCTAACCGGGTGGGGAGGGGCTGGAAACACCATATATTTT,CATLTGWGGAGNTIYF